This T cell receptor beta chain originates from a study of brain T cells in children with intractable seizures. Overall study results and limits: Pre-surgery blood may have been undersampled, hiding some clones.

The assay was immunoSEQ multiplex PCR, and TCRdb's table has in-frame clones only and misses some. The table shows tens of thousands of clones, with approximately 89% occurring only once. The sequenced cases were selected for having the highest brain T cell transcript signatures. The V and J ends lost 4 bases and 4 bases respectively, with 15 bases between them. The CDR3 extends over 15 amino acids. The germline V gene encodes CDR1 SNHLY and CDR2 FYNNEI. Concerning this clone: The antigen is unknown.

This chain joins TRBV2 and TRBJ2-3; a weak D match, TRBD1 (7 bases). The sequencing used peripheral blood, collected at surgery. The clonotype originates from a girl between 2 and 10 years old with Rasmussen encephalitis and intractable seizures. The CDR3 is CASSVWQGGPDTQYF. As DNA, the CDR3 is TGTGCCAGCAGTGTATGGCAGGGGGGCCCAGATACGCAGTATTTT.